Detailed here is one TCR beta chain. Its target is unknown. This sample is drawn from a study of T cell responses to AZD1222 COVID-19 vaccine. General study results and limits: Clonal diversity was possibly underestimated; the donors were predominantly white British and more often female.

The data were produced by immunoSEQ multiplex PCR, yet TCRdb's version contains in-frame clones alone and is incomplete. The repertoire includes 110,000 to 150,000 clones, 92% of them detected once, and around 3.3% sits in the top ten. The germline V gene has CDR1 LGHDT and CDR2 YNNKEL (reference sequence). The germline V and J ends were trimmed by 1 base and 8 bases, with 14 bases remaining between them. CDR3 length: 14 amino acids. The chain is built from TRBV3-1 (or the pseudogene TRBV3-2) and TRBJ1-2; no reliable D call. Sequenced here: peripheral blood, sampled 28 days after the second AZD1222 dose. The receptor comes from an adult who received the AZD1222 COVID-19 vaccine. The CDR3 DNA reads as TGTGCCAGCAGCCAAGTTCCAGCTGCTATAGGCTACACCTTC. Its protein product is CASSQVPAAIGYTF.